Following are 3 T cell receptor beta chains from one sample sequenced in a study of identical twins. TCRdb re-derived calls from the 5' RACE reads in MiXCR, one entry per CDR3 protein. Among about 1.7 million distinct CDR3 sequences listed, less than 35% were seen once. The sample consisted of cord blood. These receptors all stem from a newborn girl in good health.

V gene TRBV7-2 combines with J gene TRBJ2-5; D gene ambiguous. Germline V gene data show CDR1 as SGHTA and CDR2 as FQGNSA. The length of the CDR3 is 13 residues. The V end lost 0 bases, the J end lost 7 bases, and 9 bases lay between the germline ends. CDR3 nucleotide sequence: TGTGCCAGCAGCTTAGCGCTTGGCCGGACCCAGTACTTC. As protein: CASSLALGRTQYF.

The chain uses TRBV20-1 and TRBJ2-7; the match to TRBD2 covers 9 bases. CDR3 length: 12 amino acids. The J segment lost 3 bases and the V segment lost 8 bases, leaving 5 bases of the junction unmatched. Germline CDR1 and CDR2: DFQATT and SNEGSKA (reference sequence). The CDR3 DNA reads TGCAGTCCGCGGGGGGGCCTCTACGAGCAGTACTTC. Translating it yields CSPRGGLYEQYF.

The table lists this clonotype with a few counts. The gene calls are TRBV5-1 and TRBJ1-2, with D possibly being TRBD1 (6 bases). The germline V and J ends were trimmed by 3 bases and 4 bases, with 13 bases remaining between them. In germline, CDR1 is SGHRS, CDR2 YFSETQ. The CDR3 is 14 amino acids. CDR3 DNA sequence: TGCGCCAGCAGCTCCTCCGGGGGCCTCTATGGCTACACCTTC. Amino acid sequence: CASSSSGGLYGYTF.